Listed here are 26 T cell receptor beta chains from one sample, sequenced in a study of T cell responses to AZD1222 COVID-19 vaccine. Libraries were prepared by immunoSEQ multiplex PCR; TCRdb keeps only in-frame clonotypes and omits some of them. Counted here are 140,000 or so clones, roughly 87% occurring once; the ten biggest clones make up around 1.7%. Sample: peripheral blood, taken 28 days after the second AZD1222 dose. Receptor source: an adult who received the AZD1222 COVID-19 vaccine.

This chain connects TRBV5-8 to TRBJ1-5; TRBD1 matches 7 bases. This CDR3 is built from 17 residues. V shed 0 bases, J shed 0 bases, and the junction held 6 bases outside the gene matches. Germline V CDR1 and CDR2: SGHTS, YDEGEE. The CDR3 is CASSLELQGISNQPQHF. CDR3 nucleotides: TGTGCCAGCAGCTTGGAGCTACAGGGGATTAGCAATCAGCCCCAGCATTTT. Full variable domain (remainder filled in from reference TRBV5-8 and TRBJ1-5): EAGVTQSPTHLIKTRGQQATLRCSPISGHTSVYWYQQALGLGLQFLLWYDEGEERNRGNFPPRFSGRQFPNYSSELNVNALELEDSALYLCASSLELQGISNQPQHFGDGTRLSIL.

This clone showed up just once. This chain links TRBV3-1 (or the pseudogene TRBV3-2) with TRBJ1-1; unclear D gene. V gave up 0 bases and J gave up 5 bases, with 13 bases separating them. Germline V lookup: CDR1 LGHDT, CDR2 YNNKEL (reference sequence). The CDR3 sequence is 15 residues long. CDR3 coding DNA: TGTGCCAGCAGCCAAGAGGGAGTGCTGGGGACTGAAGCTTTCTTT. Protein product: CASSQEGVLGTEAFF.

A few counts support this clone. The V and J genes are TRBV2 and TRBJ1-5; TRBD1 matches at 7 bases. Germline lookup yields CDR1 SNHLY and CDR2 FYNNEI. V lost 4 bases, J lost 4 bases, and 4 bases stayed unmatched. This CDR3 contains 14 residues. DNA of the CDR3: TGTGCCAGCAGTGGACAGGGTGGGAATCAGCCCCAGCATTTT. Amino acids: CASSGQGGNQPQHF.

This sequence joins TRBV4-3 and TRBJ2-7; 8 bases line up with TRBD2. Trimming at V came to 1 base and at J to 1 base, leaving 3 bases not matched to a gene. The CDR3 sequence is 15 residues long. In germline, CDR1 is LGHNA, CDR2 YSLEER. CDR3 coding DNA: TGCGCCAGCAGCCAAGGGTCGGGAGGGTCCTACGAGCAGTACTTC. Translating it yields CASSQGSGGSYEQYF.

This chain connects TRBV5-1 to TRBJ1-5, with TRBD1 matching over 9 bases. V lost 4 bases and J lost 5; bases outside the gene matches: 10. Per germline, CDR1 SGHRS and CDR2 YFSETQ. There are 16 residues in the CDR3. As DNA, the CDR3 is TGCGCCAGCAGCCCTGACGTAGGACAGGGGTATCAGCCCCAGCATTTT. This codes for CASSPDVGQGYQPQHF.

The chain recombines TRBV29-1 with TRBJ1-3; D gene uncertain. Trimming stripped 5 bases from V and 1 base from J, with 18 bases between. This CDR3 spans 16 amino acids. Germline assignment: CDR1 SQVTM and CDR2 ANQGSEA. This CDR3 is CSVRARMGWSGNTIYF. The DNA of the CDR3 is TGCAGCGTTCGAGCGAGGATGGGATGGTCTGGAAACACCATATATTTT.

The chain links TRBV7-9 to TRBJ1-4; D is undetermined. The V end was cut by 1 base, the J end by 0 bases, with 12 bases between. The CDR3 contains 17 residues. Germline lookup yields CDR1 SEHNR and CDR2 FQNEAQ (reference sequence). CDR3 bases: TGTGCCAGCAGCTTAGGTTACCCATTTGCAACTAATGAAAAACTGTTTTTT. This codes for CASSLGYPFATNEKLFF. Full variable domain (outside the CDR3, taken from reference TRBV7-9 and TRBJ1-4): DTGVSQNPRHKITKRGQNVTFRCDPISEHNRLYWYRQTLGQGPEFLTYFQNEAQLEKSRLLSDRFSAERPKGSFSTLEIQRTEQGDSAMYLCASSLGYPFATNEKLFFGSGTQLSVL.

The V gene is TRBV14, the J gene TRBJ2-5; D may match TRBD1 or TRBD2 (6 bases each). CDR1 and CDR2 (germline): SGHDN, FVKESK. V was cut by 11 bases and J by 5 bases, with 18 bases left in between. CDR3 size: 13 residues. The CDR3 reads CASGVGGWETQYF. CDR3 DNA sequence: TGTGCCTCGGGCGTGGGGGGCTGGGAGACCCAGTACTTC.

The chain carries TRBV30 and TRBJ2-7, with D possibly matching TRBD1 (5 bases). Trimming took 6 bases from V and 7 from J, leaving 10 bases between them. The CDR3 has 10 residues. Germline CDR1 reads GTSNPN; CDR2 reads SVGIG (reference sequence). CDR3 region: CACGQGEQYF. CDR3 DNA: TGTGCCTGCGGGCAGGGAGAGCAGTACTTC.

This chain joins TRBV28 and TRBJ2-7; TRBD2 matches 8 bases. The CDR3 spans 15 residues. CDR1 MDHEN and CDR2 SYDVKM come from the germline V gene. The trim removed 1 base at V and 5 bases at J, leaving 7 bases unmatched. The CDR3 bases are TGTGCCAGCAGTTTATATCCAGCGGGAGCTAACGAGCAGTACTTC. The encoded protein is CASSLYPAGANEQYF. The whole variable domain, filled in from reference TRBV28 and TRBJ2-7, reads DVKVTQSSRYLVKRTGEKVFLECVQDMDHENMFWYRQDPGLGLRLIYFSYDVKMKEKGDIPEGYSVSREKKERFSLILESASTNQTSMYLCASSLYPAGANEQYFGPGTRLTVT.

This sequence joins TRBV7-2 and TRBJ1-3; no clear D gene. The CDR3 has 15 residues. V shed 5 bases and J shed 3 bases, with 14 bases lying between them. The germline gives CDR1 SGHTA, CDR2 FQGNSA. This CDR3 is CASSIGPLSGNTIYF. The CDR3 bases are TGTGCCAGCAGCATTGGACCGCTGAGTGGAAACACCATATATTTT.

This chain's CDR3 is CASSYKQTSMNTEAFF. In DNA, the CDR3 is TGTGCCAGCAGTTACAAGCAGACCAGCATGAACACTGAAGCTTTCTTT. The rearrangement links TRBV6-2 or TRBV6-3 to TRBJ1-1; D unclear. The CDR3 contains 16 residues. V gave up 2 bases and J gave up 0 bases, with 13 bases separating them. Germline V gene lookup returns CDR1 MNHEY and CDR2 SVGEGT.

This clone was counted a single time. At one of its ends the junction is not consistent with the germline gene, which may arise from a read error. The chain recombines TRBV4-2 with TRBJ2-3; a weak D match, TRBD1 (6 bases). The CDR3 has 14 residues. Germline V gene sequence: CDR1 LGHNA, CDR2 YNFKEQ. The chain's CDR3 is CANSQGSGADTQYF. DNA for the CDR3: TGTGCCAACAGCCAGGGGTCTGGGGCGGATACGCAGTATTTT.

This chain uses TRBV7-8 with TRBJ1-5; D is unresolved. Germline CDR1 is SGHVS and CDR2 is FQNEAQ. V dropped 5 bases and J dropped 7 bases, with 15 bases sitting between them. The CDR3 contains 14 residues. The CDR3 loop is CASSPWTAGQPQHF. CDR3 nucleotides: TGTGCCAGCAGCCCATGGACCGCGGGGCAGCCCCAGCATTTT.

The chain links TRBV19 to TRBJ2-1; D not resolved. CDR3 length: 15 residues. V was cut by 5 bases and J by 1 base, with 12 bases left in between. Germline loops: CDR1 LNHDA, CDR2 SQIVND (reference sequence). The CDR3 region has the DNA TGTGCCAGTAGTTTTACGAGGAGTTCCTACAATGAGCAGTTCTTC. Translation: CASSFTRSSYNEQFF.

The genes are TRBV18 and TRBJ2-5; TRBD2 aligns across 9 bases. The CDR3 length is 16 residues. Germline V CDR1 and CDR2: KGHSH, LQKENI. V shed 6 bases and J 5 bases; nucleotides not matched to a gene: 13. The CDR3: CASSQAGGAGSETQYF. The CDR3 DNA is TGTGCCAGCTCCCAGGCGGGGGGGGCCGGATCGGAGACCCAGTACTTC.

On this clone: Germline and junction disagree at one end, which may indicate a read error. The V and J genes are TRBV2 and TRBJ2-7, with a tentative D call TRBD2 (5 bases). Germline CDR1 is SNHLY and CDR2 is FYNNEI. This CDR3 is 13 amino acids long. The chain's CDR3 is CASRRDLSYEQYF. Written as DNA, the CDR3 is TGTGCCAGCAGACGGGATTTATCCTATGAGCAGTACTTC.

CDR3 in DNA: TGTGCCAGCAGCTTAAGACAGGGACGAATCACTGAAGCTTTCTTT. It yields the protein CASSLRQGRITEAFF. The rearrangement uses TRBV7-2 and TRBJ1-1; 7 positions agree with TRBD1. V lost 2 bases and J lost 4; bases outside the gene matches: 7. The CDR3 runs 15 residues. The germline V gene encodes CDR1 SGHTA and CDR2 FQGNSA.

In DNA form, the CDR3 reads TGCGCCAGCAGCCAAGATCTTGCGGGAGCGTACAATGAGCAGTTCTTC. As protein: CASSQDLAGAYNEQFF. V gene TRBV4-3 combines with J gene TRBJ2-1; 7 bases line up with TRBD2. CDR3 length: 16 residues. The germline gives CDR1 LGHNA, CDR2 YSLEER. The J segment lost 4 bases and the V segment lost 0 bases, leaving 6 bases of the junction unmatched.

CDR3 sequence: CASSQDPRRSSYNEQFF. The CDR3 DNA reads TGCGCCAGCAGCCAAGATCCCCGCAGAAGCTCCTACAATGAGCAGTTCTTC. The rearrangement joins TRBV4-1 to TRBJ2-1; D is unclear. Germline loops: CDR1 MGHRA, CDR2 YSYEKL. V was cut by 0 bases and J by 0 bases, with 12 bases left in between. The CDR3 has 17 amino acids.

The rearrangement joins TRBV6-2 or TRBV6-3 to TRBJ2-7; D gene unclear. The CDR3 has 12 amino acids. CDR1 and CDR2 (germline): MNHEY, SVGEGT. With 6 bases removed from V and 3 bases from J, the gap between germline ends came to 9 bases. CDR3 protein: CASSTGIYEQYF. In DNA form, the CDR3 reads TGTGCCAGCAGCACTGGTATCTACGAGCAGTACTTC.

J is TRBJ2-7 and V is TRBV12-3 or TRBV12-4; 7 bases align to TRBD2. The junction had 2 bases not matched to a gene; V was cut back by 4 bases and J by 2 bases. The length of the CDR3 is 13 residues. CDR3 bases: TGTGCCAGCAGTTCCGGGACTACCTACGAGCAGTACTTC. Protein: CASSSGTTYEQYF.

The chain employs TRBV18 and TRBJ1-2; TRBD1 might be the D (5 bases). V was clipped by 0 bases and J by 7 bases, with 15 bases between them. CDR1 and CDR2 (germline): KGHSH, LQKENI. This CDR3 is built from 15 residues. Here the CDR3 DNA reads TGTGCCAGCTCACCACCGCTGGTCGGGGCTGGTGGCTACACCTTC. Encoded protein: CASSPPLVGAGGYTF.

The chain carries TRBV7-9 and TRBJ2-2; D is unclear. The CDR3 spans 11 residues. Deletions cut 5 bases from V and 11 bases from J, with 9 bases between. Germline lookup yields CDR1 SEHNR and CDR2 FQNEAQ (reference sequence). The CDR3 spells CASSLEAELFF. The CDR3 DNA is TGTGCCAGCAGCCTAGAGGCCGAGCTGTTTTTT.

J is TRBJ2-1 and V is TRBV14; 10 nucleotides agree with TRBD1. The CDR3 is made up of 16 amino acids. Germline V CDR1 and CDR2: SGHDN, FVKESK. Trimming took 4 bases from V and 9 from J; bases not matched to a gene: 12. CDR3 coding DNA: TGTGCCAGCAGCCCCTATTGGGACAGGGGCGAGGGTGAGCAGTTCTTC. It encodes CASSPYWDRGEGEQFF.

The chain employs TRBV30 and TRBJ2-7; unclear D gene. From germline, CDR1 is GTSNPN and CDR2 SVGIG (reference sequence). The CDR3 sequence is 12 residues long. V lost 5 bases and J 0 bases, leaving 8 bases between the germline ends. The CDR3 nucleotides are TGTGCCTGGGGGATGCTCTCCTACGAGCAGTACTTC. Its translation: CAWGMLSYEQYF.